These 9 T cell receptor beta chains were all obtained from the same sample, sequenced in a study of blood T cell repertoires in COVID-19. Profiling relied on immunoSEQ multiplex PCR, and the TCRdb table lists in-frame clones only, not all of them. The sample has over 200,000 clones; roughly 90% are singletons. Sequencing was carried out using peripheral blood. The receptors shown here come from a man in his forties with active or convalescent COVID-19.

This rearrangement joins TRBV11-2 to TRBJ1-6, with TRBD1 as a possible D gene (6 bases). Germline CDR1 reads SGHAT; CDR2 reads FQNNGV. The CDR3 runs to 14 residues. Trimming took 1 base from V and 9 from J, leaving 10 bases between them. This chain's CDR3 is CASSLGTGSSPLHF. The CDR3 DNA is TGTGCCAGCAGCTTAGGAACAGGGAGTTCACCCCTCCACTTT.

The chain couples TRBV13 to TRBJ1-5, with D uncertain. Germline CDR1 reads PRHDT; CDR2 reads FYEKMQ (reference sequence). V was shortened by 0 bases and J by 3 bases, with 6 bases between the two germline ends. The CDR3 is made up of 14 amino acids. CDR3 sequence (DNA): TGTGCCAGCAGCTTAGGGGCCGACAATCAGCCCCAGCATTTT. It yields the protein CASSLGADNQPQHF.

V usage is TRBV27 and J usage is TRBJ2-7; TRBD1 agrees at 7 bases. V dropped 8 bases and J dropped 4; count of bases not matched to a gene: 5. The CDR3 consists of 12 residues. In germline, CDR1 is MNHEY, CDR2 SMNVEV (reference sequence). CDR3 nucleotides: TGTGCCAGCCGAGACAGGGCTTACGAGCAGTACTTC. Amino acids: CASRDRAYEQYF.

The CDR3 reads CASSLSGGGETQYF. Here the CDR3 DNA reads TGCGCCAGCAGCTTGTCGGGGGGCGGGGAGACCCAGTACTTC. V is TRBV5-1 and J is TRBJ2-5, with D perhaps TRBD2 (7 bases). The CDR3 has 14 amino acids. V lost 1 base and J lost 5, with 12 bases in between. Looked up from germline, CDR1 is SGHRS and CDR2 is YFSETQ.

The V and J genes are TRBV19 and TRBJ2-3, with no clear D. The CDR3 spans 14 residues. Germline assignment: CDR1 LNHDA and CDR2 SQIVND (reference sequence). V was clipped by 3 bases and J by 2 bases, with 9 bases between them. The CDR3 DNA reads TGTGCCAGTAGTATCGCGTCTTTCACAGATACGCAGTATTTT. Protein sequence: CASSIASFTDTQYF.

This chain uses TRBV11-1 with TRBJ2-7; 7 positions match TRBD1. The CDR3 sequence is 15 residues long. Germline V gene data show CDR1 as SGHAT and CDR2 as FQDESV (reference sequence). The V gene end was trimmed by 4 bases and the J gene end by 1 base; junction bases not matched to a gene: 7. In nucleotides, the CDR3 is TGTGCCAGCAGCTACGACAGGGCGAGATCCTACGAGCAGTACTTC. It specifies CASSYDRARSYEQYF.

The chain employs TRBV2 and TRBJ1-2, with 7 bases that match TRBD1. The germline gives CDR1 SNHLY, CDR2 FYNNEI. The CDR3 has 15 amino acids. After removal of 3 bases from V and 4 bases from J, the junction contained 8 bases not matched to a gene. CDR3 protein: CASSDPTGAPYGYTF. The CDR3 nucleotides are TGTGCCAGCAGTGATCCTACAGGGGCCCCCTATGGCTACACCTTC.

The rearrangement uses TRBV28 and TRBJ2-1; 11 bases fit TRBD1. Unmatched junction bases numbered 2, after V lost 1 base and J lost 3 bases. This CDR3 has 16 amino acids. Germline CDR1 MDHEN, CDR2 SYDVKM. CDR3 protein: CASSLLGTGGYNEQFF. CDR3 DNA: TGTGCCAGCAGTTTATTGGGGACAGGGGGCTACAATGAGCAGTTCTTC.

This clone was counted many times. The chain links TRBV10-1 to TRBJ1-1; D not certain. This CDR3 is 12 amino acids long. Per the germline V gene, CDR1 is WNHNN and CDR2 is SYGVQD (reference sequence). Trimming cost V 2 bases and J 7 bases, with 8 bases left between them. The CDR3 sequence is CASSEAGGEAFF. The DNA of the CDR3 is TGCGCCAGCAGTGAGGCCGGAGGTGAAGCTTTCTTT.